Listed below are T cell receptor beta chains from one sample, sequenced in a study of shared clonotypes between healthy human individuals. Sequenced by immunoSEQ multiplex PCR; TCRdb stores in-frame clones only, minus some. The data contain over a million clones, 75% to 85% of them singletons. The sample comprised memory CD4+ T cells from PBMCs. The receptors come from a man between 18 and 29 years old in good health. Some clones in this sample may be carry-over from other donors' samples. Both conserved end residues are part of each CDR3. A D gene is named only where the DNA matches it firmly. Clone size is stated in some rows and not others, as once, few, many or a class when expanded.

length,D,J,size,V,CDR3,DNA
13,TRBD2,TRBJ2-1,NA,TRBV7-6,CASGGGSYNEQFF,TGTGCCAGCGGCGGGGGCTCCTACAATGAGCAGTTCTTC
15,TRBD1,TRBJ1-1,few,TRBV5-6,CASSFDRGMNTEAFF,TGTGCCAGCAGCTTTGACAGGGGTATGAACACTGAAGCTTTCTTT
13,NA,TRBJ1-1,once,TRBV7-3,CASSLDSNTEAFF,TGTGCCAGCAGCTTAGACAGCAACACTGAAGCTTTCTTT
15,NA,TRBJ2-3,once,TRBV4-1,CASSQESPATDTQYF,TGCGCCAGCAGCCAAGAGTCTCCAGCCACAGATACGCAGTATTTT
14,NA,TRBJ2-7,NA,TRBV30,CAWRTPGAHYEQYF,TGTGCCTGGAGGACCCCCGGGGCCCACTACGAGCAGTACTTC
15,NA,TRBJ2-7,few,TRBV4-2,CASSRRGSRVYEQYF,TGTGCCAGCAGCCGGCGGGGAAGTAGGGTTTACGAGCAGTACTTC
14,NA,TRBJ2-1,NA,TRBV29-1,CSVPDGYPGNEQFF,TGCAGCGTCCCGGACGGATACCCAGGGAATGAGCAGTTCTTC
15,NA,TRBJ2-4,few,TRBV9,CASSVVRTSKNIQYF,TGTGCCAGCAGCGTAGTTCGGACATCCAAAAACATTCAGTACTTC
14,TRBD1,TRBJ2-1,once,TRBV4-3,CASSQDVGDREQFF,TGCGCCAGCAGCCAAGATGTGGGGGACAGGGAGCAGTTCTTC
12,NA,TRBJ1-1,few,TRBV2,CASNRANTEAFF,TGTGCCAGCAACAGGGCGAACACTGAAGCTTTCTTT
15,TRBD2,TRBJ2-1,NA,TRBV5-1,CASSVGTSGRIEQFF,TGCGCCAGCAGCGTCGGGACTAGCGGGAGAATTGAGCAGTTCTTC
16,NA,TRBJ1-1,NA,TRBV7-3,CASSLTDLGMNTEAFF,TGTGCCAGCAGCTTAACGGATCTCGGCATGAACACTGAAGCTTTCTTT
14,NA,TRBJ2-3,NA,TRBV2,CASRGWVRTDTQYF,TGTGCCAGCAGGGGTTGGGTTCGGACAGATACGCAGTATTTT
16,NA,TRBJ2-2,few,TRBV5-4,CASSLAGVSSPGELFF,TGTGCCAGCAGCTTGGCGGGAGTGTCTTCCCCCGGGGAGCTGTTTTTT
16,NA,TRBJ2-2,NA,TRBV7-2,CASSPRSGTNTGELFF,TGTGCCAGCAGCCCCAGATCAGGAACGAACACCGGGGAGCTGTTTTTT
14,NA,TRBJ1-2,NA,TRBV6-1,CASRGTRGDYGYTF,TGTGCCAGCAGGGGGACGAGAGGGGACTATGGCTACACCTTC
13,NA,TRBJ1-2,NA,TRBV7-2,CASSLNRNYGYTF,TGTGCCAGCAGCTTAAACCGGAACTATGGCTACACCTTC
13,NA,TRBJ1-6,NA,TRBV30,CAWNLAVHSPLHF,TGTGCCTGGAATTTGGCAGTACATTCACCCCTCCACTTT
14,NA,TRBJ2-7,NA,TRBV9,CASSVRDTAYEQYF,TGTGCCAGCAGCGTAAGGGATACAGCCTACGAGCAGTACTTC
14,TRBD2,TRBJ2-7,NA,TRBV18,CASSPLSGAYEQYF,TGTGCCAGCTCACCACTAAGCGGGGCCTACGAGCAGTACTTC
15,NA,TRBJ1-5,NA,TRBV5-3,CARSSGGGANQPQHF,TGTGCCAGAAGCTCTGGAGGAGGCGCCAATCAGCCCCAGCATTTT
17,TRBD1,TRBJ1-5,NA,TRBV27,CATIKTTGTDSNQPQHF,TGTGCCACCATAAAGACTACCGGGACAGACTCCAATCAGCCCCAGCATTTT
14,TRBD1,TRBJ2-5,few,TRBV11-2,CASSLGTGTETQYF,TGTGCCAGCAGCTTAGGGACAGGGACGGAGACCCAGTACTTC
15,NA,TRBJ1-1,NA,TRBV25-1,CASSEYGGRGTEAFF,TGTGCCAGCAGTGAATATGGGGGGCGCGGCACTGAAGCTTTCTTT
15,NA,TRBJ2-3,NA,TRBV7-9,CASSPPGVAQNTQYF,TGTGCCAGCAGCCCCCCCGGGGTAGCCCAGAATACGCAGTATTTT
15,NA,TRBJ2-3,NA,TRBV18,CASSRTPSGTDTQYF,TGTGCCAGCTCACGCACTCCTAGCGGCACAGATACGCAGTATTTT
12,NA,TRBJ1-5,few,TRBV7-9,CAIQDTIEPQHF,TGTGCCATACAGGACACGATCGAGCCCCAGCATTTT
15,NA,TRBJ1-1,NA,TRBV7-9,CASSLGWGLNTEAFF,TGTGCCAGCAGCTTAGGTTGGGGGTTGAACACTGAAGCTTTCTTT
12,NA,TRBJ2-2,NA,TRBV11-2,CASSQETGELFF,TGTGCCAGCAGTCAGGAGACCGGGGAGCTGTTTTTT
17,NA,TRBJ1-5,NA,TRBV28,CASSQSPRFDSNQPQHF,TGTGCCAGCAGCCAGAGTCCACGGTTTGATAGCAATCAGCCCCAGCATTTT
15,NA,TRBJ2-1,many,TRBV9,CASSAGPGTHNEQFF,TGTGCCAGCAGCGCGGGCCCTGGGACACACAATGAGCAGTTCTTC
13,NA,TRBJ1-1,NA,TRBV6-5,CASSYDMATEAFF,TGTGCCAGCAGTTACGACATGGCCACTGAAGCTTTCTTT
13,NA,TRBJ2-5,NA,TRBV9,CASSVGVQETQYF,TGTGCCAGCAGCGTTGGGGTCCAAGAGACCCAGTACTTC
12,NA,TRBJ1-5,NA,TRBV18,CASSGPDQPQHF,TGTGCCAGCTCAGGCCCTGATCAGCCCCAGCATTTT
14,NA,TRBJ2-5,NA,TRBV7-9,CASTPPQGLETQYF,TGTGCCAGCACCCCCCCACAGGGACTTGAGACCCAGTACTTC
16,NA,TRBJ2-3,once,TRBV6-6,CASRGHWGAGTDTQYF,TGTGCCAGCAGGGGACATTGGGGGGCCGGCACAGATACGCAGTATTTT
14,NA,TRBJ1-1,NA,TRBV5-1,CASSPGVEGAEAFF,TGCGCCAGCAGCCCTGGGGTCGAGGGCGCGGAAGCTTTCTTT
14,NA,TRBJ1-2,NA,TRBV6-1,CASSGWAGAYGYTF,TGTGCCAGCTCAGGGTGGGCAGGGGCATATGGCTACACCTTC
14,NA,TRBJ1-5,NA,TRBV7-6,CASSLVSGNQPQHF,TGTGCCAGCAGCTTAGTCTCTGGCAATCAGCCCCAGCATTTT
12,NA,TRBJ1-6,NA,TRBV10-3,CASAGPNSPLHF,TGTGCCAGCGCAGGGCCTAATTCACCCCTCCACTTT
13,NA,TRBJ1-2,NA,TRBV28,CASDPRGAYGYTF,TGTGCCAGCGATCCCCGGGGGGCGTATGGCTACACCTTC
15,NA,TRBJ2-5,NA,TRBV7-2,CASSFISGQGGTQYF,TGTGCCAGCAGCTTTATATCAGGGCAGGGGGGGACCCAGTACTTC
15,TRBD1,TRBJ1-2,NA,TRBV10-3,CAISEEGQGNYGYTF,TGTGCCATCAGTGAAGAGGGACAGGGAAACTATGGCTACACCTTC
14,TRBD2,TRBJ2-3,NA,TRBV10-3,CAINPSGGTDTQYF,TGTGCCATCAACCCATCGGGGGGGACAGATACGCAGTATTTT
14,TRBD1,TRBJ2-1,NA,TRBV18,CASSQGQGRDEQFF,TGTGCCAGCTCACAGGGACAGGGAAGGGATGAGCAGTTCTTC
15,NA,TRBJ1-3,NA,TRBV19,CASSPDGFSGNTIYF,TGTGCCAGTAGTCCGGACGGCTTCTCTGGAAACACCATATATTTT
17,NA,TRBJ1-4,once,TRBV15,CATSREYRVDLNEKLFF,TGTGCCACCAGCAGAGAGTATCGAGTGGATCTTAATGAAAAACTGTTTTTT
12,NA,TRBJ2-7,NA,TRBV30,CAWSRLTDEQYF,TGTGCCTGGAGCCGCCTAACGGACGAGCAGTACTTC
14,NA,TRBJ2-7,NA,TRBV2,CASSELQGRIEQYF,TGTGCCAGCAGTGAATTGCAGGGTCGAATTGAGCAGTACTTC
12,NA,TRBJ1-3,NA,TRBV19,CASRQGDGTIYF,TGTGCCAGTAGACAGGGCGACGGAACCATATATTTT
20,TRBD1,TRBJ2-1,NA,TRBV18,CASSPGQGSTGLAATNEQFF,TGTGCCAGCTCACCGGGACAGGGATCGACAGGGCTAGCGGCAACTAATGAGCAGTTCTTC
16,NA,TRBJ1-5,NA,TRBV15,CATSRDPGQSNQPQHF,TGTGCCACCAGCAGAGATCCAGGACAGAGCAATCAGCCCCAGCATTTT
16,NA,TRBJ2-3,NA,TRBV7-3,CASSHRGGASTDTQYF,TGTGCCAGCAGCCACAGAGGCGGGGCTAGCACAGATACGCAGTATTTT
15,TRBD1,TRBJ2-7,once,TRBV30,CAWSVRGTGAYEQYF,TGTGCCTGGAGTGTACGGGGGACAGGGGCCTACGAGCAGTACTTC
17,TRBD2,TRBJ2-3,NA,TRBV10-3,CAISGGGTSGVTDTQYF,TGTGCCATCAGTGGCGGCGGGACTAGCGGAGTCACAGATACGCAGTATTTT
13,NA,TRBJ2-3,once,TRBV28,CASSLSTGDTQYF,TGTGCCAGCAGTTTATCAACTGGGGATACGCAGTATTTT
14,NA,TRBJ1-1,NA,TRBV5-4,CASSLSAGGTEAFF,TGTGCCAGCAGCTTGAGTGCCGGGGGCACTGAAGCTTTCTTT
13,NA,TRBJ2-7,NA,TRBV10-3,CAITTGDRNEQYF,TGTGCCATCACCACTGGAGATCGGAACGAGCAGTACTTC